This T cell receptor beta chain was retrieved from a study of T cells after yellow fever vaccination. Germline lookup yields CDR1 SGHVS and CDR2 FNYEAQ. V lost 3 bases, J lost 0 bases, and 9 bases lay in between. This CDR3 has 15 residues. A 5'RACE template-switching step, the method used to make TCR cDNA, added a universal primer site and UMIs. TCRdb used MiXCR to reprocess the 5' RACE reads, holding one entry per CDR3 protein. The sample yields nearly 350,000 distinct CDR3 sequences, less than 9.5% seen once. Findings of the study overall: Highly abundant clonotypes carried over from the bulk population could end up in FACS-sorted repertoires as contaminants. Post-booster reappearance was seen for most primary-vaccination clones (around 97% CD4, around 88% CD8).

This clonotype was seen a handful of times. Its antigen is currently unknown. The specimen was PBMCs, collected around 45 days after the first yellow fever vaccination. The chain couples TRBV7-6 to TRBJ2-1; D assignment may be TRBD1 or TRBD2 (5 bases each). This TCR came from a man aged 18 to 29 who received the YFV17D yellow fever vaccine. The CDR3 is CASSLGPTSYNEQFF. In nucleotides, the CDR3 is TGTGCCAGCAGCTTGGGACCGACCTCCTACAATGAGCAGTTCTTC.